This TCR beta chain was found in a study of blood T cell repertoires in COVID-19. Across the whole study: Nucleic acid was either cDNA or gDNA, and it came from T cells, B-cell-depleted T cells, or PBMCs.

Profiled with immunoSEQ multiplex PCR; TCRdb holds only in-frame clones, not every one. The data contain hundreds of thousands of clones, roughly 87% of them singletons. This TCR was recovered from a woman in her 50s who had recovered from COVID-19. The specimen was peripheral blood.

The CDR3 loop reads CASSLDSEETQYF. The CDR3 nucleotides are TGTGCCAGCAGTTTAGACTCAGAAGAGACCCAGTACTTC. This chain connects TRBV28 to TRBJ2-5; D call uncertain. CDR1 is MDHEN, CDR2 SYDVKM, per germline. V was cut by 2 bases and J by 3 bases, with 7 bases left in between. The CDR3 totals 13 residues. The entire variable domain, with the rest obtained from reference TRBV28 and TRBJ2-5, is as follows: DVKVTQSSRYLVKRTGEKVFLECVQDMDHENMFWYRQDPGLGLRLIYFSYDVKMKEKGDIPEGYSVSREKKERFSLILESASTNQTSMYLCASSLDSEETQYFGPGTRLLVL.